The present TCR beta chain was sequenced within a study of somatic mutations in cytotoxic T cells in rheumatoid arthritis. Some clones are missing from TCRdb's copy, which holds only in-frame ones; the method was immunoSEQ multiplex PCR. Among tens of thousands of clones, just under 80% were seen once, and the ten largest hold 11%. Germline V gene data show CDR1 as LGHNT and CDR2 as FRNRAP. Trimming left V 8 bases short and J 0 bases short, with 17 bases between. The length of the CDR3 is 16 residues. By share, this clone ranks as medium-sized. This sequence was found in an adult with rheumatoid arthritis. This sequence joins TRBV12-5 and TRBJ2-1; D might be TRBD2 (6 bases). Specimen: CD8+ T cells sorted from blood. This chain's CDR3 is CASRSPLTSSYNEQFF. The CDR3 coding sequence is TGTGCTAGTCGATCTCCCCTGACTAGCTCCTACAATGAGCAGTTCTTC.